The 23 T cell receptor beta chains presented below share a single source sample, sequenced in a study of shared clonotypes between healthy human individuals. CD45RO-negative CD8 cells positively selected for CCR7 made up the naive population, which excluded terminally differentiated effector memory CD45RA+ cells. The table came from immunoSEQ multiplex PCR; TCRdb's copy has only in-frame clones and leaves some out. The sample has roughly 650,000 clones, approximately 96% seen once. The specimen sequenced was naive CD8+ T cells sorted from blood. The receptors shown here come from a woman aged 25 to 39 in good health.

V is TRBV2 and J is TRBJ2-2; either TRBD1 or TRBD2 may supply D (5 bases each). The V end lost 6 bases, the J end lost 1 base, and 12 bases lay between the germline ends. CDR3 length: 15 residues. Germline CDR1 SNHLY, CDR2 FYNNEI. This CDR3 is CASRPGTVNTGELFF. CDR3 nucleotides: TGTGCCAGCAGGCCTGGGACGGTGAACACCGGGGAGCTGTTTTTT.

The chain links TRBV27 to TRBJ2-1; D remains ambiguous. The germline CDR1 and CDR2 sequences are MNHEY and SMNVEV (reference sequence). The CDR3 totals 12 residues. The V end lost 6 bases, the J end lost 12 bases, and 15 bases lay between the germline ends. The CDR3 protein is CASSHNRYWQFF. As DNA, the CDR3 is TGTGCCAGCAGCCACAACCGCTATTGGCAGTTCTTC.

Comment on this clone: The same CDR3 is also encoded by other DNA sequences in this sample. This sequence joins TRBV13 and TRBJ1-1; the D is unclear. The CDR3 extends over 11 amino acids. Germline-derived CDR1 and CDR2 are PRHDT and FYEKMQ (reference sequence). The germline V and J ends were trimmed by 2 bases and 4 bases, with 2 bases remaining between them. The CDR3: CASSLRTEAFF. Here the CDR3 DNA reads TGTGCCAGCAGCTTACGCACTGAAGCTTTCTTT.

The chain carries TRBV4-1 and TRBJ1-2, with 9 bases that match TRBD1. This CDR3 is built from 13 residues. CDR1 is MGHRA, CDR2 YSYEKL, per germline. V lost 4 bases, J lost 4 bases, and 1 base stayed unmatched. The CDR3 DNA reads as TGCGCCAGCAGCCCGGGACAGGGCTATGGCTACACCTTC. It specifies CASSPGQGYGYTF.

The chain employs TRBV4-2 and TRBJ1-4, with D maybe TRBD1 (5 bases). Germline loops: CDR1 LGHNA, CDR2 YNFKEQ. This CDR3 has 14 residues. Trimming took off 4 bases at V and 3 bases at J, with 9 bases between the two ends. CDR3 in amino acids: CASSRSGANEKLFF. DNA for the CDR3: TGTGCCAGCAGCCGGTCGGGGGCTAATGAAAAACTGTTTTTT.

The rearrangement joins TRBV7-9 to TRBJ1-1; maybe TRBD1 (5 bases). The ends were cut back, 5 bases at V and 8 bases at J, with 15 bases in the middle. This CDR3 has 13 residues. Germline CDR1 is SEHNR and CDR2 is FQNEAQ (reference sequence). CDR3 amino acids: CASSPGGVLEAFF. CDR3 DNA: TGTGCCAGCAGCCCTGGGGGGGTTCTCGAAGCTTTCTTT.

This chain connects TRBV13 to TRBJ2-7; tentatively, D is TRBD1 (5 bases). The CDR3 loop spans 13 amino acids. Germline-derived CDR1 and CDR2 are PRHDT and FYEKMQ (reference sequence). Trimming shortened V by 4 bases and J by 2 bases, and 9 bases separated the two germline ends. The CDR3 protein is CASSSGNAYEQYF. In DNA form, the CDR3 reads TGTGCCAGCAGCTCAGGGAACGCCTACGAGCAGTACTTC.

The chain joins TRBV4-1 to TRBJ2-1; D gene ambiguous. CDR3 length: 12 residues. Trimming shortened V by 1 base and J by 7 bases, and 5 bases separated the two germline ends. Germline V gives CDR1 MGHRA, CDR2 YSYEKL. CDR3 sequence: CASSQVENEQFF. For the CDR3, the DNA is TGCGCCAGCAGCCAAGTGGAGAATGAGCAGTTCTTC.

This clone was counted a single time. The chain couples TRBV29-1 to TRBJ2-3, with 9 nucleotides matching TRBD1. CDR3 length: 18 residues. V was pared by 6 bases and J by 0 bases, with 16 bases of the junction left unmatched. Germline lookup yields CDR1 SQVTM and CDR2 ANQGSEA. The CDR3: CSVTGGLDRGTSTDTQYF. The CDR3, as DNA: TGCAGCGTCACCGGTGGGCTCGACAGGGGGACAAGCACAGATACGCAGTATTTT.

The J gene is TRBJ2-3, the V gene TRBV10-2; D call uncertain. Trimming removed 10 bases from V and 0 bases from J, with 20 bases in between. CDR1 is WSHSY and CDR2 is SAAADI in the germline V gene. This CDR3 region has 16 residues. The CDR3 DNA follows: TGCGCCACCACCCGCTTGGGGTTTTCGAGCACAGATACGCAGTATTTT. Its translation is CATTRLGFSSTDTQYF.

On this clone: Different DNA sequences within this sample yield the same CDR3. The genes are TRBV5-1 and TRBJ2-7; 13 nucleotides line up with TRBD2. V lost 3 bases and J lost 0; bases outside the gene matches: 0. The CDR3 covers 15 residues. CDR1 and CDR2 from the germline V gene are SGHRS and YFSETQ. The CDR3 bases are TGCGCCAGCAGCTGGACTAGCGGGAGCTCCTACGAGCAGTACTTC. This encodes CASSWTSGSSYEQYF.

This chain connects TRBV11-3 to TRBJ2-7, with D possibly TRBD1 on 6 matching bases. CDR1 is SGHNT, CDR2 YENEEA, per germline. V was cut by 8 bases and J by 11 bases, with 19 bases left in between. The CDR3 has 12 amino acids. The CDR3 is CASPPGQSFKYF. CDR3 nucleotides: TGTGCCAGCCCTCCGGGACAATCTTTTAAGTACTTC.

The V and J genes are TRBV10-2 and TRBJ2-7; D may be TRBD2 (5 bases). Per germline, CDR1 WSHSY and CDR2 SAAADI. This CDR3 has 13 residues. V lost 8 bases and J 5 bases, leaving 16 bases between the germline ends. CDR3 DNA sequence: TGCGCCAGCTCTACGGGATTGGGTAACGAGCAGTACTTC. Its translation: CASSTGLGNEQYF.

V is TRBV27 and J is TRBJ2-2; 12 bases are shared with TRBD2. The ends lost 3 bases at V and 7 bases at J; junction bases unmatched: 6. The CDR3 length is 16 residues. CDR1 and CDR2 (germline): MNHEY, SMNVEV (reference sequence). The CDR3, as DNA: TGTGCCAGCAGTTTGATACTAGCGGGAGGATTCGGGGAGCTGTTTTTT. Translated, it gives CASSLILAGGFGELFF.

The count of this clone is one. The chain is built from TRBV19 and TRBJ2-1, with 13 bases that match TRBD2. Germline V gene sequence: CDR1 LNHDA, CDR2 SQIVND (reference sequence). This CDR3 spans 15 amino acids. Germline trimming cut 4 bases from V and 8 bases from J; bases unmatched to any gene: 5. CDR3 DNA: TGTGCCAGTAGTACCGGGACTAGCGGGATCGATGAGCAGTTCTTC. Translated: CASSTGTSGIDEQFF.

The chain links TRBV28 to TRBJ2-1; D gene unclear. Looked up from germline, CDR1 is MDHEN and CDR2 is SYDVKM. CDR3 length: 15 residues. The V and J ends lost 5 bases and 8 bases respectively, with 19 bases between them. The CDR3 spells CASSLVMALKHEQFF. In nucleotides, the CDR3 is TGTGCCAGCAGTCTTGTGATGGCGCTGAAGCATGAGCAGTTCTTC. The full variable domain, with the rest looked up from reference TRBV28 and TRBJ2-1, is DVKVTQSSRYLVKRTGEKVFLECVQDMDHENMFWYRQDPGLGLRLIYFSYDVKMKEKGDIPEGYSVSREKKERFSLILESASTNQTSMYLCASSLVMALKHEQFFGPGTRLTVL.

This clone was counted a single time. V usage is TRBV5-4 and J usage is TRBJ2-3, with D tentatively TRBD2 (5 bases). Germline CDR1 is SGHNT and CDR2 is YYREEE (reference sequence). V lost 0 bases to trimming and J lost 6 bases, with 11 bases between them. The CDR3 has 14 amino acids. For the CDR3, the DNA is TGTGCCAGCAGCTTGGGTGGGAGCCCGGATACGCAGTATTTT. Its translation is CASSLGGSPDTQYF.

V is TRBV28 and J is TRBJ2-1; tentative D call: TRBD2 (5 bases). The V end lost 3 bases, the J end lost 9 bases, and 12 bases lay between the germline ends. The germline gives CDR1 MDHEN, CDR2 SYDVKM. CDR3 length: 13 amino acids. The CDR3 spells CASSLGVAGEQFF. In DNA form, the CDR3 reads TGTGCCAGCAGTTTGGGTGTGGCGGGTGAGCAGTTCTTC.

The chain has TRBV4-1 and TRBJ2-1; 15 nucleotides match TRBD2. Germline V gene sequence: CDR1 MGHRA, CDR2 YSYEKL. With 5 bases clipped from V and 0 bases from J, the junction kept 8 bases outside the gene matches. The CDR3 spans 19 residues. The CDR3 loop is CASSSTGTSGRSSYNEQFF. CDR3 nucleotide sequence: TGCGCCAGCAGCAGCACCGGGACTAGCGGGAGGAGCTCCTACAATGAGCAGTTCTTC.

This clone was counted once. The rearrangement uses TRBV5-8 and TRBJ2-1, with D possibly being TRBD2 (6 bases). This CDR3 comprises 15 residues. V lost 1 base, J lost 6 bases, and 14 bases lay in between. Germline values: CDR1 SGHTS, CDR2 YDEGEE. The chain's CDR3 is CASSLPGVLSNEQFF. The CDR3 DNA reads as TGTGCCAGCAGCTTGCCGGGAGTCCTAAGCAATGAGCAGTTCTTC.

In this sample, this clone turned up a few times. This chain links TRBV7-9 with TRBJ2-1; TRBD2 aligns across 14 bases. Germline assignment: CDR1 SEHNR and CDR2 FQNEAQ (reference sequence). The CDR3 has 15 residues. Trimming took 3 bases from V and 10 from J; bases not matched to a gene: 5. CDR3 loop: CASSLGLAGVEEQFF. DNA for the CDR3: TGTGCCAGCAGCTTGGGACTAGCGGGAGTCGAAGAGCAGTTCTTC.

The chain is built from TRBV14 and TRBJ2-5, with D possibly TRBD1 on 6 matching bases. The J call is doubtful: the DNA matches TRBJ2-7 better. Germline values: CDR1 SGHDN, CDR2 FVKESK. This CDR3 comprises 16 residues. The CDR3 sequence: CASSRKNRDIFYEQYF. The DNA of the CDR3 is TGTGCCAGCAGCCGAAAGAACCGGGACATCTTCTACGAGCAGTACTTC.

This chain links TRBV5-1 with TRBJ2-3; D is uncertain. Germline V gene data show CDR1 as SGHRS and CDR2 as YFSETQ. The V end was cut by 2 bases, the J end by 0 bases, with 4 bases between. This CDR3 comprises 13 residues. CDR3 in DNA: TGCGCCAGCAGCTTTAGCAGCACAGATACGCAGTATTTT. It yields the protein CASSFSSTDTQYF.